These 16 T cell receptor beta chains originate from one sample sequenced in a study of cytotoxic CD8 clonotypes in ibrutinib-treated CLL. Method: immunoSEQ multiplex PCR; TCRdb's copy keeps in-frame clones and lacks some. The sample gives about 40,000 clones, approximately 67% of which show up once; about 6.8% is in the top ten. The specimen comprised PBMCs, sampled at disease progression, from a patient treated with ibrutinib. These TCRs come from a human donor with chronic lymphocytic leukemia.

This chain connects TRBV28 to TRBJ1-1, with a possible D match to TRBD1 (5 bases). Germline CDR1 MDHEN, CDR2 SYDVKM. V lost 3 bases, J lost 6 bases, and 20 bases lay in between. The CDR3 is made up of 16 amino acids. This CDR3 reads CASSFLDPKGRAEAFF. CDR3 DNA sequence: TGTGCCAGCAGTTTTCTGGACCCAAAGGGGAGGGCTGAAGCTTTCTTT.

The chain has TRBV7-9 and TRBJ1-4; D is undetermined. This CDR3 is built from 16 residues. Germline loops: CDR1 SEHNR, CDR2 FQNEAQ (reference sequence). V gave up 3 bases and J gave up 0 bases, with 11 bases separating them. The CDR3 DNA sequence: TGTGCCAGCAGCTTGGGGTCTGGAGCAACTAATGAAAAACTGTTTTTT. Translating gives CASSLGSGATNEKLFF.

The genes are TRBV4-1 and TRBJ2-7; D gene unclear. The CDR3 is made up of 12 amino acids. V lost 0 bases and J 5 bases, leaving 5 bases between the germline ends. The germline CDR1 and CDR2 sequences are MGHRA and YSYEKL. CDR3 loop: CASSQDTDEQYF. Here the CDR3 DNA reads TGCGCCAGCAGCCAAGATACCGACGAGCAGTACTTC.

The chain joins TRBV28 to TRBJ2-7, with D possibly TRBD1 on 6 matching bases. Germline V CDR1 and CDR2: MDHEN, SYDVKM. This CDR3 region has 14 residues. Trimming removed 7 bases from V and 3 bases from J, with 16 bases in between. The CDR3, as DNA: TGTGCCAGCAACAGAGCCAGGGGCGGCTACGAGCAGTACTTC. Translating it yields CASNRARGGYEQYF.

The CDR3 reads CASSSGIDPYNEQFF. The CDR3 DNA is TGTGCCAGCAGCTCAGGAATCGACCCGTACAATGAGCAGTTCTTC. V and J are TRBV4-2 and TRBJ2-1; no clear D gene. V shed 5 bases and J shed 4 bases, with 15 bases lying between them. CDR1 and CDR2 from the germline V gene are LGHNA and YNFKEQ. CDR3 length equals 15 residues.

The chain carries TRBV19 and TRBJ2-2, with 8 nucleotides matching TRBD1. The CDR3 spans 16 residues. Germline CDR1 LNHDA, CDR2 SQIVND (reference sequence). After removal of 5 bases from V and 2 bases from J, the junction contained 7 bases not matched to a gene. CDR3 nucleotides: TGTGCCAGTAGTCCGATGACAGGGGATAACACCGGGGAGCTGTTTTTT. It encodes CASSPMTGDNTGELFF.

The chain has TRBV4-1 and TRBJ2-1, with TRBD2 matching 13 bases. CDR3 length equals 18 residues. With V trimmed by 0 bases and J by 0 bases, 2 bases remained unmatched. Germline CDR1 MGHRA, CDR2 YSYEKL. CDR3 loop: CASSQEGTSGASYNEQFF. The CDR3 DNA follows: TGCGCCAGCAGCCAAGAAGGGACTAGCGGGGCCTCCTACAATGAGCAGTTCTTC.

CDR3 DNA sequence: TGCGCCAGCAGTCCTGACAGGGGTGACACTGAAGCTTTCTTT. Residues: CASSPDRGDTEAFF. V gene TRBV5-1 combines with J gene TRBJ1-1; 8 bases fit TRBD1. There are 14 residues in the CDR3. Germline V gene data show CDR1 as SGHRS and CDR2 as YFSETQ. V trimming: 5 bases; J trimming: 3 bases; junction bases outside the gene matches: 6.

The J gene is TRBJ1-1, the V gene TRBV2; D not resolved. The CDR3 spans 15 residues. CDR1 SNHLY and CDR2 FYNNEI come from the germline V gene. V was cut by 4 bases and J by 6 bases, with 18 bases left in between. The CDR3 nucleotides are TGTGCCAGCAGTGGGACTGTAGGAACTCTCCCTGAAGCTTTCTTT. Encoded protein: CASSGTVGTLPEAFF. Full variable domain (remainder filled in from reference TRBV2 and TRBJ1-1): EPEVTQTPSHQVTQMGQEVILRCVPISNHLYFYWYRQILGQKVEFLVSFYNNEISEKSEIFDDQFSVERPDGSNFTLKIRSTKLEDSAMYFCASSGTVGTLPEAFFGQGTRLTVV.

This clone has only a few counts. The gene calls are TRBV29-1 and TRBJ2-2; D perhaps matches TRBD1 (5 bases). The V gene's germline CDR1 is SQVTM and CDR2 ANQGSEA. This CDR3 has 13 amino acids. The V and J ends lost 5 bases and 5 bases respectively, with 12 bases between them. CDR3 DNA: TGCAGCGTTAACCAGGGTGGTACCGGGGAGCTGTTTTTT. Its protein product is CSVNQGGTGELFF.

The chain has TRBV19 and TRBJ2-1; 9 bases line up with TRBD1. This CDR3 has 16 residues. Trimming removed 3 bases from V and 3 bases from J; junction bases left unmatched: 6. Germline CDR1 reads LNHDA; CDR2 reads SQIVND (reference sequence). The CDR3 DNA follows: TGTGCCAGTAGTATTTCAGGGACAGGGTTCTACAATGAGCAGTTCTTC. Its protein product is CASSISGTGFYNEQFF.

The rearrangement uses TRBV4-1 and TRBJ2-7; D is perhaps TRBD1 (5 bases). Germline CDR1 MGHRA, CDR2 YSYEKL. CDR3 length: 12 amino acids. V lost 0 bases to trimming and J lost 6 bases, with 6 bases between them. CDR3 amino acids: CASSQDRGEQYF. Written as DNA, the CDR3 is TGCGCCAGCAGCCAAGATAGGGGCGAGCAGTACTTC.

The V and J genes are TRBV15 and TRBJ2-1; D is unclear. The CDR3 has 14 residues. Germline CDR1 is LNHNV and CDR2 is YYDKDF (reference sequence). Between the trimmed V and J ends, which lost 0 bases and 8 bases, there was a span of 11 bases. This CDR3 reads CATSREIGNDEQFF. The DNA for the CDR3 is TGTGCCACCAGCAGAGAGATAGGTAACGATGAGCAGTTCTTC.

J is TRBJ1-2 and V is TRBV6-5; D not resolved. The CDR3 length is 13 residues. The germline CDR1 and CDR2 sequences are MNHEY and SVGAGI. V dropped 0 bases and J dropped 8 bases, with 10 bases sitting between them. CDR3 nucleotide sequence: TGTGCCAGCAGTTACTCGAGATCTGCGGGCTACACCTTC. Its protein is CASSYSRSAGYTF.

The chain recombines TRBV5-1 with TRBJ2-3; D uncertain. The germline V and J ends were trimmed by 1 base and 1 base, with 7 bases remaining between them. Germline lookup yields CDR1 SGHRS and CDR2 YFSETQ. There are 14 residues in the CDR3. The CDR3 protein is CASSLTQGTDTQYF. CDR3 nucleotide sequence: TGCGCCAGCAGCTTGACGCAGGGCACAGATACGCAGTATTTT. Looking up the rest from reference TRBV5-1 and TRBJ2-3 gives the full variable domain: KAGVTQTPRYLIKTRGQQVTLSCSPISGHRSVSWYQQTPGQGLQFLFEYFSETQRNKGNFPGRFSGRQFSNSRSEMNVSTLELGDSALYLCASSLTQGTDTQYFGPGTRLTVL.

This clone was seen only a few times. The chain links TRBV4-1 to TRBJ2-3; D is unresolved. CDR3 length: 18 residues. CDR1 MGHRA and CDR2 YSYEKL come from the germline V gene. V dropped 1 base and J dropped 1 base, with 18 bases sitting between them. CDR3 DNA sequence: TGCGCCAGCAGCCAAGCTTGGGTCGGCGGTCGAGGCACAGATACGCAGTATTTT. Its protein is CASSQAWVGGRGTDTQYF.